This TCR beta chain is from a study of cytomegalovirus exposure and HLA in healthy donors. The primer mix had 60 Vbeta and 13 Jbeta primers. Original processing notes: A later analysis counted 80 million or so unique TCR beta chains, 10 million to 12 million shared. TCRdb keeps only in-frame clones here, not all; method: immunoSEQ multiplex PCR. That table is the source of V, J and clone size, and D and trimming were worked out from the DNA. The sample shows 130,000 or so clones, approximately 77% of them seen only once. CDR1 is SGHRS and CDR2 is YFSETQ in the germline V gene. The ends lost 5 bases at V and 3 bases at J; junction bases unmatched: 5. CDR3 length equals 16 residues. Study-wide points: It was reportedly the case that the classifier diagnosed cytomegalovirus status with high specificity and sensitivity.

This clone turned up a few times. Antigen: not known. This receptor was taken from a woman aged 55-70 years in good health and CMV-seronegative. This rearrangement joins TRBV5-1 to TRBJ2-5, with 15 bases identical to TRBD2. The source material was PBMCs. This chain's CDR3 is CASSFGLAGGKETQYF. The CDR3 DNA follows: TGCGCCAGCAGTTTTGGACTAGCGGGGGGGAAAGAGACCCAGTACTTC.